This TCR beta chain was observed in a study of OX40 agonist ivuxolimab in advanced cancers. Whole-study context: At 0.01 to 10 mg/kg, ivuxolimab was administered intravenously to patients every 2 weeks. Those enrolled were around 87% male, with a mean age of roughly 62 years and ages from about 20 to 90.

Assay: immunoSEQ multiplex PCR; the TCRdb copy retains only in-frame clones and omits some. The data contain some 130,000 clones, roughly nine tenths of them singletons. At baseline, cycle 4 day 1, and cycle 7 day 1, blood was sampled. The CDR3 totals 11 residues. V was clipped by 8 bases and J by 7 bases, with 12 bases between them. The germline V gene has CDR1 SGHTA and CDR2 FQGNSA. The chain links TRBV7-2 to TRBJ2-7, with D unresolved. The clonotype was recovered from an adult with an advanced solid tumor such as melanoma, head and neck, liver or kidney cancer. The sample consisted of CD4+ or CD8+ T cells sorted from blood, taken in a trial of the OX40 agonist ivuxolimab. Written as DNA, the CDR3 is TGTGCCAGCGGAGAAAATTGGGAGCAGTACTTC. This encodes CASGENWEQYF.